This T cell receptor (beta chain) was sequenced for a study of CD8 T cells in Susac syndrome. Study-wide findings and caveats: That the number of individuals in its TCR sequencing and HLA analysis was relatively small was acknowledged by the study.

Reverse transcription used roughly 0.45 to 1 ug RNA and random hexamers. TCR beta CDR3 was amplified by immunoSEQ multiplex PCR. This amplification extended across 54 Vbeta and 13 Jbeta segments. TCRdb reprocessed the immunoSEQ multiplex PCR reads with MiXCR, giving one entry per CDR3 protein. The profile covers about 280,000 distinct CDR3 sequences, with around 83% appearing a single time and approximately 0.11% taken by the ten largest. Sequencing targeted TCR beta in blood CD8+ and CD4+ T cells. TEMRA cells were FACS-enriched, with CD8+ and CD4+ T cells isolated negatively. The CDR3 covers 14 residues. Trimming at V came to 7 bases and at J to 4 bases, leaving 7 bases not matched to a gene. From germline, CDR1 is SEHNR and CDR2 FQNEAQ (reference sequence). Of note for this clonotype: Its antigen is unidentified.

This receptor was obtained from a human donor with multiple sclerosis. The chain uses TRBV7-9 and TRBJ2-5, with TRBD2 identical over 9 bases. Material for sequencing was CD8+ T cells from PBMCs. CDR3 residues: CASNWAGGRETQYF. The CDR3 region has the DNA TGTGCCAGCAACTGGGCGGGAGGGCGAGAGACCCAGTACTTC.